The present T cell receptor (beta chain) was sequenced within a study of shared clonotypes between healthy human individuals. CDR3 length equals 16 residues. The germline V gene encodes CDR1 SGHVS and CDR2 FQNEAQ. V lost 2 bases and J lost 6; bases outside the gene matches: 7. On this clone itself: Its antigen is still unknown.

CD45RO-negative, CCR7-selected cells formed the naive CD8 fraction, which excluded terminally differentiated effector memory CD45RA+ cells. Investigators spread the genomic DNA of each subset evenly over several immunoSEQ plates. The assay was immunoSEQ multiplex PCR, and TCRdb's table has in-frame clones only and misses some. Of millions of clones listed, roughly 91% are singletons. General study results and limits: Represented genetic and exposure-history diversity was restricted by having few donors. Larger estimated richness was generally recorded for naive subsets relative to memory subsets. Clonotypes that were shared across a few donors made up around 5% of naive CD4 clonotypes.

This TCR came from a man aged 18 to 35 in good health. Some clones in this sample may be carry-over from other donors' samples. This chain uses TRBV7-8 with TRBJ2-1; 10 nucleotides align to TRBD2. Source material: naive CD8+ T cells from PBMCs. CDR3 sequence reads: CASSLPSGSEGNEQFF. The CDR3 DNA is TGTGCCAGCAGCTTACCTAGCGGGAGCGAGGGCAATGAGCAGTTCTTC. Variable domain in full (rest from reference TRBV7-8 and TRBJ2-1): GAGVSQSPRYKVAKRGQDVALRCDPISGHVSLFWYQQALGQGPEFLTYFQNEAQLDKSGLPSDRFFAERPEGSVSTLKIQRTQQEDSAVYLCASSLPSGSEGNEQFFGPGTRLTVL.